The 30 T cell receptor beta chains presented below share a single source sample, sequenced in a study of cytomegalovirus exposure and HLA in healthy donors. PCR involved 60 Vbeta and 13 Jbeta primers. Profiled with immunoSEQ multiplex PCR; TCRdb holds only in-frame clones, not every one. The sample yields 200,000 or so clones, under 85% seen once. Material: PBMCs. The receptors stem from a middle-aged man in good health and CMV-seronegative.

A word on this clone: Additional DNA sequences in this sample encode the identical CDR3. The genes are TRBV7-9 and TRBJ1-1; 8 nucleotides match TRBD1. Trimming removed 3 bases from V and 1 base from J; junction bases left unmatched: 1. This CDR3 contains 14 residues. Germline CDR1 is SEHNR and CDR2 is FQNEAQ (reference sequence). CDR3 amino acids: CASSFGQGNTEAFF. The CDR3 DNA reads TGTGCCAGCAGCTTTGGACAGGGGAACACTGAAGCTTTCTTT.

The gene calls are TRBV7-9 and TRBJ2-7, with 9 positions matching TRBD1. CDR3 size: 14 residues. The V gene end was trimmed by 3 bases and the J gene end by 5 bases; junction bases not matched to a gene: 5. In germline, CDR1 is SEHNR, CDR2 FQNEAQ (reference sequence). CDR3 amino acids: CASSLGQGSHEQYF. The CDR3, as DNA: TGTGCCAGCAGCTTGGGACAGGGATCCCACGAGCAGTACTTC.

The genes are TRBV5-1 and TRBJ2-1, with D maybe TRBD1 (6 bases). Trimming left V 1 base short and J 2 bases short, with 13 bases between. Germline V gene lookup returns CDR1 SGHRS and CDR2 YFSETQ. This CDR3 comprises 16 residues. CDR3 amino acids: CASSLNTGSAYNEQFF. The CDR3 nucleotides read TGCGCCAGCAGCTTGAATACAGGGTCTGCCTACAATGAGCAGTTCTTC.

The chain recombines TRBV2 with TRBJ2-7; 10 nucleotides match TRBD1. Germline CDR1 reads SNHLY; CDR2 reads FYNNEI. The J segment lost 7 bases and the V segment lost 11 bases, leaving 17 bases of the junction unmatched. This CDR3 has 15 amino acids. The CDR3, as DNA: TGTGCCGGCAAAACCCTTCCCGGGACAGGGGAAGAGCAGTACTTC. Translated, it gives CAGKTLPGTGEEQYF.

This clone was detected a few times. The chain employs TRBV7-2 and TRBJ2-5; no clear D. The CDR3 length is 14 residues. V dropped 8 bases and J dropped 4 bases, with 17 bases sitting between them. Per the germline V gene, CDR1 is SGHTA and CDR2 is FQGNSA. CDR3 residues: CASASPRGTETQYF. CDR3 sequence (DNA): TGTGCCAGCGCCTCCCCCAGAGGTACAGAGACCCAGTACTTC.

The rearrangement joins TRBV5-1 to TRBJ2-7; TRBD1 is a possible D gene (5 bases). The CDR3 totals 12 residues. V lost 3 bases to trimming and J lost 3 bases, with 7 bases between them. CDR1 is SGHRS, CDR2 YFSETQ, per germline. The DNA for the CDR3 is TGCGCCAGCAGCTATCAGGGCTACGAGCAGTACTTC. Amino acid sequence: CASSYQGYEQYF.

The chain combines TRBV2 with TRBJ2-7, with a weak D call TRBD2 (5 bases). V gave up 2 bases and J gave up 3 bases, with 11 bases separating them. Germline CDR1 reads SNHLY; CDR2 reads FYNNEI. This CDR3 region has 14 residues. The CDR3 sequence is CASSELGGHYEQYF. The CDR3 DNA sequence: TGTGCCAGCAGTGAATTAGGCGGGCACTACGAGCAGTACTTC.

The chain is built from TRBV6-6 and TRBJ2-7; 7 nucleotides line up with TRBD1. Looked up from germline, CDR1 is MNHNY and CDR2 is SVGAGI (reference sequence). The CDR3 is 14 residues long. The V and J ends lost 5 bases and 3 bases, in that order; junction bases with no gene match: 7. The CDR3 region has the DNA TGTGCCAGCAGTCCGGGACAGCTTTTCTACGAGCAGTACTTC. Amino acids: CASSPGQLFYEQYF.

This chain links TRBV28 with TRBJ2-2, with 10 bases fitting TRBD2. The junction had 9 bases not matched to a gene; V was cut back by 5 bases and J by 0 bases. Looked up from germline, CDR1 is MDHEN and CDR2 is SYDVKM. The CDR3 totals 18 residues. The CDR3, as DNA: TGTGCCAGCAGTGCCGGGGGACTAGCGCTCGCGAACACCGGGGAGCTGTTTTTT. As protein: CASSAGGLALANTGELFF. Full variable domain (missing parts from reference TRBV28 and TRBJ2-2): DVKVTQSSRYLVKRTGEKVFLECVQDMDHENMFWYRQDPGLGLRLIYFSYDVKMKEKGDIPEGYSVSREKKERFSLILESASTNQTSMYLCASSAGGLALANTGELFFGEGSRLTVL.

The chain combines TRBV27 with TRBJ2-7; the match to TRBD1 covers 10 bases. The CDR3 is 14 residues long. Trimming removed 7 bases from V and 7 bases from J; junction bases left unmatched: 10. In germline, CDR1 is MNHEY, CDR2 SMNVEV (reference sequence). CDR3 amino acids: CASNSGTGVGEQYF. The DNA of the CDR3 is TGTGCCAGCAATTCCGGGACAGGGGTGGGGGAGCAGTACTTC.

V and J are TRBV5-5 and TRBJ2-7; the match to TRBD1 covers 11 bases. Germline loops: CDR1 SGHKS, CDR2 YYEKEE (reference sequence). The trim removed 0 bases at V and 6 bases at J, leaving 8 bases unmatched. The CDR3 is 16 amino acids. This chain's CDR3 is CASSLAPGTGGSEQYF. The CDR3 nucleotides are TGTGCCAGCAGCTTGGCGCCCGGGACAGGGGGATCCGAGCAGTACTTC. The full variable domain, in which reference TRBV5-5 and TRBJ2-7 provide the parts outside the CDR3, is DAGVTQSPTHLIKTRGQQVTLRCSPISGHKSVSWYQQVLGQGPQFIFQYYEKEERGRGNFPDRFSARQFPNYSSELNVNALLLGDSALYLCASSLAPGTGGSEQYFGPGTRLTVT.

V is TRBV7-8 and J is TRBJ2-5; a weak D match, TRBD1 (6 bases). From germline, CDR1 is SGHVS and CDR2 FQNEAQ. This CDR3 is built from 15 residues. Trimming left V 2 bases short and J 5 bases short, with 15 bases between. Here the CDR3 reads CASSLFHQGLETQYF. CDR3 DNA sequence: TGTGCCAGCAGCTTATTCCACCAGGGGCTCGAGACCCAGTACTTC.

The chain links TRBV5-1 to TRBJ2-2; D remains unclear. The V end was cut by 3 bases, the J end by 5 bases, with 17 bases between. CDR1 SGHRS and CDR2 YFSETQ come from the germline V gene. CDR3 size: 16 residues. CDR3 nucleotides: TGCGCCAGCAGCTCTCTGGCAGGAACCCTGACCGGGGAGCTGTTTTTT. Translating it yields CASSSLAGTLTGELFF.

Remarks on this clone: A junction boundary mismatches the germline segment, possibly from a read error. The rearrangement joins TRBV30 to TRBJ2-3; TRBD2 might be the D (6 bases). Germline V gene data show CDR1 as GTSNPN and CDR2 as SVGIG (reference sequence). This CDR3 region has 12 residues. CDR3 amino acids: CSGTGTSDTQYF. As DNA, the CDR3 is TGCTCAGGGACGGGGACTTCAGATACGCAGTATTTT. Supplemented by reference TRBV30 and TRBJ2-3, the full variable domain reads SQTIHQWPATLVQPVGSPLSLECTVEGTSNPNLYWYRQAAGRGLQLLFYSVGIGQISSEVPQNLSASRPQDRQFILSSKKLLLSDSGFYLCSGTGTSDTQYFGPGTRLTVL.

Turning to this clone: Other nucleotide sequences from this sample produce the same CDR3. The chain uses TRBV27 and TRBJ2-7, with 7 bases identical to TRBD1. With 5 bases clipped from V and 2 bases from J, the junction kept 3 bases outside the gene matches. Germline V lookup: CDR1 MNHEY, CDR2 SMNVEV (reference sequence). The CDR3 runs to 13 residues. The CDR3: CASSVGQAYEQYF. The CDR3 coding sequence is TGTGCCAGCAGTGTTGGACAGGCCTACGAGCAGTACTTC.

The chain joins TRBV6-5 to TRBJ2-1, with 9 positions matching TRBD1. The CDR3 is 15 residues long. Germline loops: CDR1 MNHEY, CDR2 SVGAGI. With 5 bases clipped from V and 3 bases from J, the junction kept 5 bases outside the gene matches. CDR3 protein: CASSKDRGFYNEQFF. CDR3 coding DNA: TGTGCCAGCAGTAAGGACAGGGGCTTCTACAATGAGCAGTTCTTC.

In the case of this clone: This specimen includes other DNA sequences encoding the same CDR3. The V gene is TRBV7-8, the J gene TRBJ1-4; weak D call: TRBD1 (5 bases). The CDR3 is 15 residues long. The V gene's germline CDR1 is SGHVS and CDR2 FQNEAQ. Trimming shortened V by 1 base and J by 2 bases, and 8 bases separated the two germline ends. CDR3 coding DNA: TGTGCCAGCAGCTTAGATGGGGCGACTAATGAAAAACTGTTTTTT. This sequence encodes CASSLDGATNEKLFF.

This chain joins TRBV6-1 and TRBJ2-5, with 9 bases fitting TRBD1. The V gene end was trimmed by 3 bases and the J gene end by 2 bases; junction bases not matched to a gene: 7. The length of the CDR3 is 16 residues. Germline V lookup: CDR1 MNHNS, CDR2 SASEGT. The CDR3 loop is CASSDYTGGVQETQYF. In DNA, the CDR3 is TGTGCCAGCAGTGATTACACAGGGGGCGTGCAAGAGACCCAGTACTTC.

The chain couples TRBV11-3 to TRBJ2-1; 14 positions agree with TRBD2. Unmatched junction bases numbered 0, after V lost 5 bases and J lost 6 bases. The CDR3 spans 14 residues. Germline assignment: CDR1 SGHNT and CDR2 YENEEA. Here the CDR3 DNA reads TGTGCCAGCAGCGGGACTAGCGGGAGCAATGAGCAGTTCTTC. It codes for CASSGTSGSNEQFF.

This clone was observed a handful of times. This chain joins TRBV2 and TRBJ2-7, with TRBD1 identical over 7 bases. This CDR3 region has 14 residues. CDR1 is SNHLY, CDR2 FYNNEI, per germline. The V gene end was trimmed by 7 bases and the J gene end by 0 bases; junction bases not matched to a gene: 6. The CDR3 DNA reads TGTGCCAGCAAAACAGGGGATAGCTCCTACGAGCAGTACTTC. This sequence encodes CASKTGDSSYEQYF.

V and J are TRBV19 and TRBJ1-1, with 8 bases that match TRBD1. The V segment lost 5 bases and the J segment 0 bases; nucleotides outside the gene matches: 5. Looked up from germline, CDR1 is LNHDA and CDR2 is SQIVND (reference sequence). The CDR3 totals 15 residues. As DNA, the CDR3 is TGTGCCAGTAGTCCGGGACAGGTGGTGAACACTGAAGCTTTCTTT. It codes for CASSPGQVVNTEAFF.

The gene calls are TRBV5-1 and TRBJ2-3; the match to TRBD1 covers 12 bases. Germline CDR1 is SGHRS and CDR2 is YFSETQ. Germline trimming cut 4 bases from V and 5 bases from J; bases unmatched to any gene: 5. CDR3 size: 15 residues. This CDR3 is CASSRDRGPGDTQYF. CDR3 bases: TGCGCCAGCAGCCGGGACAGGGGGCCGGGAGATACGCAGTATTTT.

The chain uses TRBV6-5 and TRBJ2-5; 8 nucleotides agree with TRBD1. The DNA end is a closer match to TRBJ2-7, so the J assignment may be wrong. This CDR3 contains 15 residues. Germline CDR1 and CDR2: MNHEY and SVGAGI. Here the CDR3 DNA reads TGTGCCAGCAAGGGAGCCGGGACAGGCACCTACGAGCAGTACTTC. This gives the protein CASKGAGTGTYEQYF.

The chain links TRBV29-1 to TRBJ2-5, with 9 bases matching TRBD2. Gene TRBJ2-7 matches the end of the DNA better, so the J call may be wrong. The CDR3 contains 14 residues. The germline V gene has CDR1 SQVTM and CDR2 ANQGSEA. The CDR3 DNA reads as TGCAGCGTGGGGAGCGGGGGGAGCTCCTACGAGCAGTACTTC. Its translation is CSVGSGGSSYEQYF.

V and J are TRBV7-2 and TRBJ2-3; D is undetermined. The V and J ends lost 5 bases and 8 bases respectively, with 11 bases between them. The CDR3 sequence is 12 residues long. Germline CDR1 is SGHTA and CDR2 is FQGNSA. CDR3 amino acids: CASSPARGTQYF. The DNA of the CDR3 is TGTGCCAGCAGCCCAGCCCGAGGTACGCAGTATTTT.

The chain employs TRBV29-1 and TRBJ2-7; the match to TRBD1 covers 9 bases. The J segment lost 3 bases and the V segment lost 8 bases, leaving 17 bases of the junction unmatched. Germline loops: CDR1 SQVTM, CDR2 ANQGSEA. There are 16 residues in the CDR3. The CDR3 sequence is CSFGQGPGLPDYEQYF. The CDR3 bases are TGCAGCTTCGGACAGGGGCCGGGACTACCTGACTACGAGCAGTACTTC.

This clone has just a few counts. The V and J genes are TRBV6-6 and TRBJ1-2, with 9 bases lining up with TRBD1. V shed 0 bases and J 2 bases; nucleotides not matched to a gene: 1. CDR1 and CDR2 (germline): MNHNY, SVGAGI (reference sequence). This CDR3 has 15 amino acids. The CDR3 DNA reads TGTGCCAGCAGTTACTCGGACAGGGGAAACTATGGCTACACCTTC. Translating it yields CASSYSDRGNYGYTF.

The J gene is TRBJ1-6, the V gene TRBV7-9, with D perhaps matching TRBD1 (6 bases). Trimming shortened V by 5 bases and J by 0 bases, and 20 bases separated the two germline ends. Germline loops: CDR1 SEHNR, CDR2 FQNEAQ (reference sequence). This CDR3 spans 19 amino acids. Written as DNA, the CDR3 is TGTGCCAGCAGCCAGGACAGCCTCCAGTGGAGCTCCTATAATTCACCCCTCCACTTT. Translating it yields CASSQDSLQWSSYNSPLHF.

The CDR3, as DNA: TGTGCCAGCAGTGATACAGGGAATCAGCCCCAGCATTTT. Protein: CASSDTGNQPQHF. This chain connects TRBV25-1 to TRBJ1-5; D may be TRBD1 (6 bases). Germline CDR1 is MGHDK and CDR2 is SYGVNS. There are 13 residues in the CDR3. V was trimmed by 3 bases and J by 4 bases, leaving 7 bases between them. Looking up the rest from reference TRBV25-1 and TRBJ1-5 gives the full variable domain: EADIYQTPRYLVIGTGKKITLECSQTMGHDKMYWYQQDPGMELHLIHYSYGVNSTEKGDLSSESTVSRIRTEHFPLTLESARPSHTSQYLCASSDTGNQPQHFGDGTRLSIL.

This clone has just one count. The V gene is TRBV25-1, the J gene TRBJ1-2; TRBD1 is a possible D gene (6 bases). CDR1 MGHDK and CDR2 SYGVNS come from the germline V gene. The CDR3 contains 12 residues. Between the trimmed V and J ends, which lost 7 bases and 4 bases, there was a span of 10 bases. CDR3 nucleotide sequence: TGTGCCAGCAAGGGGGAGGGCTATGGCTACACCTTC. It codes for CASKGEGYGYTF.